This T cell receptor beta chain was profiled in a study of preoperative IRX-2 immunotherapy in early breast cancer. Treatment noted: preoperative locoregional IRX-2 cytokine immunotherapy. Preoperative locoregional IRX-2 cytokine immunotherapy was tested in the phase Ib source study. V dropped 7 bases and J dropped 2; count of bases not matched to a gene: 11. CDR1 and CDR2 (germline): MNHGY, SAAAGT. This CDR3 spans 16 amino acids. Sequenced by immunoSEQ multiplex PCR; TCRdb stores in-frame clones only, minus some. The sample lists 30,000 or so clones; about four fifths were seen once. This receptor was obtained from a human donor with breast cancer. V usage is TRBV6-8 and J usage is TRBJ2-3; 8 bases map to TRBD1. This sample was gathered from a patient treated with IRX-2 immunotherapy. The CDR3 DNA reads TGTGCCAGCAAATACGGAAACAGGGGGGCCACAGATACGCAGTATTTT. This codes for CASKYGNRGATDTQYF.